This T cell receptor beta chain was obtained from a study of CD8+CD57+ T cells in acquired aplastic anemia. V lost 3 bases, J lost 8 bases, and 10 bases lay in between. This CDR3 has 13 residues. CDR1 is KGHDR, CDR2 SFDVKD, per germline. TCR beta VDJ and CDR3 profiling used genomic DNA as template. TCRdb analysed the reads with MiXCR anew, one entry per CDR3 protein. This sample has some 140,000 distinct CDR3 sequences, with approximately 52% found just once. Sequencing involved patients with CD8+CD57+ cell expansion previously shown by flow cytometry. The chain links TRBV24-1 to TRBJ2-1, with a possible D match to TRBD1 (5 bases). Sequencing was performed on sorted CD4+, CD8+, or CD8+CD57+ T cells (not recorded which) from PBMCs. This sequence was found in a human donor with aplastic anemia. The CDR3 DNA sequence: TGTGCCACCAGTGATGCTTGGGGCTATGAGCAGTTCTTC. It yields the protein CATSDAWGYEQFF.